Below are 32 T cell receptor beta chains sequenced from a single sample in a study of patients and donors after allogeneic stem cell transplantation. In TCRdb, the RT-PCR reads were re-called with MiXCR into one record per CDR3 protein. The sample consists of roughly 180,000 distinct CDR3 sequences, approximately 41% of them appearing once. Material for sequencing was blood, either unsorted or a sorted T cell fraction (not recorded which). These receptors came from a human donor who was either an allogeneic HSCT recipient or a stem cell or donor lymphocyte infusion donor (not recorded which). It is not recorded whose cells these are; they may come from a transplant donor.

The V gene is TRBV27, the J gene TRBJ1-1; D gene ambiguous. The CDR3 consists of 12 residues. V was cut by 6 bases and J by 4 bases, with 9 bases left in between. CDR1 and CDR2 (germline): MNHEY, SMNVEV (reference sequence). CDR3 coding DNA: TGTGCCAGCAGGGACCTGAGCACTGAAGCTTTCTTT. This sequence encodes CASRDLSTEAFF.

This clonotype was found a few times. The chain combines TRBV20-1 with TRBJ1-2, with D unresolved. From germline, CDR1 is DFQATT and CDR2 SNEGSKA (reference sequence). The CDR3 runs 13 residues. CDR3 nucleotide sequence: TGCACGACGGTACGCTGGGGAGCCTATGGCTACACCTTC. It encodes CTTVRWGAYGYTF.

This chain connects TRBV29-1 to TRBJ1-2; no definite D call. Germline values: CDR1 SQVTM, CDR2 ANQGSEA. Trimming removed 0 bases at V and 3 bases at J, with 11 bases between. The CDR3 spans 14 residues. CDR3 in amino acids: CSVEDLAVDYGYTF. CDR3 in DNA: TGCAGCGTTGAAGATCTGGCAGTTGACTATGGCTACACCTTC.

This chain uses TRBV27 with TRBJ1-2, with 7 bases fitting TRBD1. The CDR3 sequence is 15 residues long. Unmatched junction bases numbered 10, after V lost 3 bases and J lost 6 bases. CDR1 and CDR2 (germline): MNHEY, SMNVEV (reference sequence). CDR3 residues: CASSLEAGGNHGYTF. The CDR3 DNA sequence: TGTGCCAGCAGTTTGGAGGCAGGGGGGAATCATGGCTACACCTTC.

This chain joins TRBV4-2 and TRBJ2-3; 7 bases agree with TRBD2. The CDR3 covers 19 residues. V lost 2 bases, J lost 2 bases, and 16 bases stayed unmatched. Germline V gives CDR1 LGHNA, CDR2 YNFKEQ. This chain's CDR3 is CASSQLKGRPAGLTDTQYF. The CDR3 nucleotides are TGTGCCAGCAGCCAACTCAAAGGCCGGCCAGCGGGACTCACAGATACGCAGTATTTT.

Only a few counts were recorded for this clonotype. The chain uses TRBV3-1 and TRBJ2-1, with 7 bases identical to TRBD1. CDR1 LGHDT and CDR2 YNNKEL come from the germline V gene (reference sequence). Germline trimming cut 3 bases from V and 4 bases from J; bases unmatched to any gene: 3. CDR3 length: 14 amino acids. The CDR3 DNA reads TGTGCCAGCAGCCATCTACAGGGGTACAATGAGCAGTTCTTC. This sequence encodes CASSHLQGYNEQFF.

The chain uses TRBV4-2 and TRBJ2-1; D may be TRBD2 (6 bases). Looked up from germline, CDR1 is LGHNA and CDR2 is YNFKEQ. The CDR3 totals 15 residues. V shed 4 bases and J shed 2 bases, with 12 bases lying between them. The CDR3 region has the DNA TGTGCCAGCAGCCTCGGGACTTACACCTACAATGAGCAGTTCTTC. Its translation is CASSLGTYTYNEQFF.

This clonotype appeared a few times. The V and J genes are TRBV29-1 and TRBJ1-5, with a weak D call TRBD1 (5 bases). The CDR3 sequence is 14 residues long. CDR1 SQVTM and CDR2 ANQGSEA come from the germline V gene. V dropped 7 bases and J dropped 4 bases, with 17 bases sitting between them. CDR3 in amino acids: CSDEWGLENQPQHF. DNA for the CDR3: TGCAGCGACGAGTGGGGGTTAGAAAATCAGCCCCAGCATTTT.

V usage is TRBV7-3 and J usage is TRBJ2-2; TRBD2 matches at 12 bases. Germline V gives CDR1 SGHTA, CDR2 FQGTGA. The CDR3 runs to 17 residues. Trimming took 3 bases from V and 5 from J; bases not matched to a gene: 7. CDR3 residues: CASSLRTSGALTGELFF. Written as DNA, the CDR3 is TGTGCCAGCAGCTTGAGGACTAGCGGGGCCCTGACCGGGGAGCTGTTTTTT.

The chain links TRBV12-3 or TRBV12-4 to TRBJ1-6, with unresolved D. Trimming left V 6 bases short and J 3 bases short, with 3 bases between. CDR3 length: 12 residues. DNA of the CDR3: TGTGCCAGCAGGATCTATAATTCACCCCTCCACTTT. Translation gives CASRIYNSPLHF.

CDR3 sequence reads: CASSYRDTYGYTF. DNA for the CDR3: TGTGCCAGCAGCTACCGGGACACATATGGCTACACCTTC. The chain employs TRBV4-2 and TRBJ1-2; a possible D gene is TRBD1 (6 bases). With 5 bases removed from V and 5 bases from J, the gap between germline ends came to 12 bases. Germline CDR1 LGHNA, CDR2 YNFKEQ. The CDR3 contains 13 residues.

The V and J genes are TRBV4-3 and TRBJ1-1; D remains ambiguous. The V and J ends lost 4 bases and 0 bases respectively, with 9 bases between them. Germline lookup yields CDR1 LGHNA and CDR2 YSLEER. CDR3 length equals 14 residues. DNA of the CDR3: TGCGCCAGCAGCCCCCGCATCATGAACACTGAAGCTTTCTTT. It yields the protein CASSPRIMNTEAFF.

The rearrangement links TRBV4-3 to TRBJ1-6; D call uncertain. CDR1 is LGHNA and CDR2 is YSLEER in the germline V gene. CDR3 size: 14 residues. The V end lost 0 bases, the J end lost 10 bases, and 10 bases lay between the germline ends. DNA of the CDR3: TGCGCCAGCAGCCAAGATAGGTCGGTATCACCCCTCCACTTT. It translates to CASSQDRSVSPLHF.

The chain carries TRBV11-2 and TRBJ1-1; D is undetermined. This CDR3 has 16 residues. Germline CDR1 SGHAT, CDR2 FQNNGV. V was cut by 2 bases and J by 1 base, with 14 bases left in between. This CDR3 is CASSLRMASWNTEAFF. In nucleotides, the CDR3 is TGTGCCAGCAGCTTAAGGATGGCCAGCTGGAACACTGAAGCTTTCTTT.

This chain uses TRBV9 with TRBJ1-2; D gene uncertain. Germline CDR1 is SGDLS and CDR2 is YYNGEE. Trimming removed 2 bases at V and 8 bases at J, with 10 bases between. The CDR3 runs 12 residues. CDR3 sequence reads: CASSVDDWGYTF. The CDR3 DNA is TGTGCCAGCAGCGTCGACGACTGGGGCTACACCTTC. The entire variable domain, with the rest obtained from reference TRBV9 and TRBJ1-2, is as follows: DSGVTQTPKHLITATGQRVTLRCSPRSGDLSVYWYQQSLDQGLQFLIQYYNGEERAKGNILERFSAQQFPDLHSELNLSSLELGDSALYFCASSVDDWGYTFGSGTRLTVV.

This clonotype has only a few counts. The J gene is TRBJ1-2, the V gene TRBV7-2; 10 nucleotides line up with TRBD1. Looked up from germline, CDR1 is SGHTA and CDR2 is FQGNSA. V was pared by 2 bases and J by 8 bases, with 8 bases of the junction left unmatched. The CDR3 has 15 residues. The CDR3 nucleotides read TGTGCCAGCAGCTTAAAGTTGGGGACAGGGGTCGGCTACACCTTC. Translated, it gives CASSLKLGTGVGYTF.

This clonotype was picked up a small number of times. The rearrangement uses TRBV5-6 and TRBJ1-6; D is unclear. Trimming shortened V by 1 base and J by 2 bases, and 10 bases separated the two germline ends. Germline-derived CDR1 and CDR2 are SGHDT and YYEEEE. This CDR3 is 16 amino acids long. CDR3 nucleotide sequence: TGTGCCAGCAGCTTGTCGAGCTCCACCTATAATTCACCCCTCCACTTT. Translation gives CASSLSSSTYNSPLHF.

The chain recombines TRBV10-3 with TRBJ2-7; D is possibly TRBD1 (5 bases). The CDR3 consists of 13 residues. V lost 1 base and J 4 bases, leaving 8 bases between the germline ends. Germline V CDR1 and CDR2: ENHRY, SYGVKD. The CDR3 sequence is CAISELQDYEQYF. CDR3 DNA sequence: TGTGCCATCAGTGAGTTACAGGATTACGAGCAGTACTTC.

This chain uses TRBV5-1 with TRBJ2-1; TRBD2 matches at 12 bases. The ends lost 4 bases at V and 4 bases at J; junction bases unmatched: 3. From germline, CDR1 is SGHRS and CDR2 YFSETQ. The CDR3 is 15 amino acids. The CDR3 here is CASSTGTSGYNEQFF. The DNA of the CDR3 is TGCGCCAGCAGCACCGGGACTAGCGGGTACAATGAGCAGTTCTTC.

The CDR3 DNA reads as TGCAGCGTCCCCTCGCCCGGGCACAACACTGAAGCTTTCTTT. The encoded protein is CSVPSPGHNTEAFF. This chain connects TRBV29-1 to TRBJ1-1; no firm D call. This CDR3 is 14 amino acids long. Deletions cut 6 bases from V and 2 bases from J, with 16 bases between. From germline, CDR1 is SQVTM and CDR2 ANQGSEA.

The chain couples TRBV6-6 to TRBJ2-5, with D possibly matching TRBD2 (5 bases). CDR1 and CDR2 (germline): MNHNY, SVGAGI (reference sequence). The CDR3 extends over 16 amino acids. Trimming cost V 0 bases and J 7 bases, with 18 bases left between them. The DNA of the CDR3 is TGTGCCAGCAGTTACTCGGATCCGGGGAGCGTTGGGACCCAGTACTTC. Protein: CASSYSDPGSVGTQYF.

This chain joins TRBV5-6 and TRBJ1-6; the D gene is possibly TRBD1 (5 bases). The CDR3 consists of 15 residues. Germline loops: CDR1 SGHDT, CDR2 YYEEEE. Between the trimmed V and J ends, which lost 3 bases and 0 bases, there was a span of 7 bases. For the CDR3, the DNA is TGTGCCAGCAGCTGGGGGAGCTCCTATAATTCACCCCTCCACTTT. This codes for CASSWGSSYNSPLHF.

This clonotype was detected only once. The rearrangement links TRBV5-1 to TRBJ2-5, with D unclear. Germline loops: CDR1 SGHRS, CDR2 YFSETQ. The CDR3 is 12 residues long. V was pared by 0 bases and J by 5 bases, with 5 bases between. This chain's CDR3 is CASSLAPETQYF. The DNA for the CDR3 is TGCGCCAGCAGCTTGGCTCCCGAGACCCAGTACTTC.

The chain links TRBV7-8 to TRBJ2-1; D is perhaps TRBD1 (6 bases). This CDR3 has 15 amino acids. CDR1 and CDR2 from the germline V gene are SGHVS and FQNEAQ. The V end was cut by 2 bases, the J end by 1 base, with 9 bases between. The CDR3 bases are TGTGCCAGCAGCTTAACAGGGTTGTCCTACAATGAGCAGTTCTTC. Its protein product is CASSLTGLSYNEQFF.

This clonotype was found a few times. The chain uses TRBV3-1 and TRBJ1-5; D may be TRBD1 (5 bases). Germline V gene sequence: CDR1 LGHDT, CDR2 YNNKEL (reference sequence). V was clipped by 0 bases and J by 5 bases, with 11 bases between them. The CDR3 is 15 amino acids. CDR3 residues: CASSQDLGLDQPQHF. The DNA of the CDR3 is TGTGCCAGCAGCCAAGATCTGGGACTTGATCAGCCCCAGCATTTT.

This clonotype was counted at least ten times. This rearrangement joins TRBV12-3 or TRBV12-4 to TRBJ1-2; no clear D. The V end was cut by 3 bases, the J end by 6 bases, with 17 bases between. The CDR3 contains 15 residues. In DNA, the CDR3 is TGTGCCAGCAGTTTTCTGTCATGGAGGGAGGATGGCTACACCTTC. Its translation: CASSFLSWREDGYTF.

In this sample, this clonotype turned up a few times. The genes are TRBV2 and TRBJ2-7; D is unclear. The V end was cut by 6 bases, the J end by 4 bases, with 4 bases between. The CDR3 is 10 residues long. CDR1 is SNHLY and CDR2 is FYNNEI in the germline V gene. CDR3 in DNA: TGTGCCAGCAGCGAATACGAGCAGTACTTC. Protein sequence: CASSEYEQYF.

V usage is TRBV5-6 and J usage is TRBJ1-1, with TRBD1 as a possible D gene (5 bases). This CDR3 contains 13 residues. CDR1 and CDR2 (germline): SGHDT, YYEEEE. Trimming left V 0 bases short and J 5 bases short, with 8 bases between. The DNA for the CDR3 is TGTGCCAGCAGCTTGGAGGGACTAACTGAAGCTTTCTTT. This codes for CASSLEGLTEAFF.

This chain links TRBV11-2 with TRBJ2-3; D is unclear. The CDR3 is made up of 17 amino acids. Germline V lookup: CDR1 SGHAT, CDR2 FQNNGV. Trimming shortened V by 5 bases and J by 1 base, and 19 bases separated the two germline ends. CDR3 in amino acids: CASSVLPTSSGTDTQYF. The CDR3 DNA is TGTGCCAGCAGCGTCCTCCCGACTTCCTCCGGCACAGATACGCAGTATTTT. Combining the CDR3 with reference TRBV11-2 and TRBJ2-3 gives the whole variable domain EAGVAQSPRYKIIEKRQSVAFWCNPISGHATLYWYQQILGQGPKLLIQFQNNGVVDDSQLPKDRFSAERLKGVDSTLKIQPAKLEDSAVYLCASSVLPTSSGTDTQYFGPGTRLTVL.

The chain has TRBV24-1 and TRBJ2-3; 7 positions agree with TRBD1. Trimming cost V 3 bases and J 7 bases; bases outside gene matches: 3. Germline CDR1 reads KGHDR; CDR2 reads SFDVKD. CDR3 length: 13 amino acids. The CDR3 sequence is CATSDKQGHTQYF. Here the CDR3 DNA reads TGTGCCACCAGTGATAAACAGGGGCATACGCAGTATTTT.

The CDR3 loop is CASSYSILAGTYEQYF. As DNA, the CDR3 is TGTGCCAGCAGTTACTCGATTCTAGCCGGCACCTACGAGCAGTACTTC. The chain carries TRBV6-5 and TRBJ2-7; D might be TRBD2 (5 bases). V was cut by 0 bases and J by 2 bases, with 14 bases left in between. The length of the CDR3 is 16 residues. Germline V gives CDR1 MNHEY, CDR2 SVGAGI.

The chain has TRBV7-3 and TRBJ1-5; no firm D call. V was shortened by 4 bases and J by 4 bases, with 8 bases between the two germline ends. This CDR3 has 13 amino acids. Per the germline V gene, CDR1 is SGHTA and CDR2 is FQGTGA. The CDR3 DNA is TGTGCCAGCAGCTCGGACGGAAATCAGCCCCAGCATTTT. Translated, it gives CASSSDGNQPQHF. The full variable domain, with the rest looked up from reference TRBV7-3 and TRBJ1-5, is GAGVSQTPSNKVTEKGKYVELRCDPISGHTALYWYRQSLGQGPEFLIYFQGTGAADDSGLPNDRFFAVRPEGSVSTLKIQRTERGDSAVYLCASSSDGNQPQHFGDGTRLSIL.